This TCR beta chain was identified during a study of shared clonotypes between healthy human individuals. This table comes from immunoSEQ multiplex PCR, and its TCRdb copy is limited to in-frame clones, with some not included. The sample shows about 2.3 million clones, approximately 90% of them seen only once. The CDR3 extends over 12 amino acids. CDR1 is MDHEN, CDR2 SYDVKM, per germline. V gave up 7 bases and J gave up 8 bases, with 14 bases separating them. Sequencing input: naive CD4+ T cells from PBMCs. Subset described: CD45RA+ positively selected. This TCR derives from a man between 18 and 29 years old in good health. Some clones in this sample may be carry-over from other donors' samples. This chain uses TRBV28 with TRBJ1-2, with D possibly TRBD1 on 5 matching bases. The CDR3 DNA follows: TGTGCCAGCACCCCCGCGCGGGGCGGCTACACCTTC. Protein: CASTPARGGYTF.